A single sample gave rise to the 17 T cell receptor beta chains below, sequenced in a study of regulatory T cells in long-lasting Graves disease. TCR beta libraries were built with iRepertoire HTBI primers and Arm-PCR of CDR3 regions. TCRdb fed the multiplex PCR reads into MiXCR, producing one record per CDR3 protein. Of about 460,000 distinct CDR3 sequences detected, approximately 23% appear once; the ten largest clones hold around 12%. Time point given: persistent/refractory GD, antithyroid drugs over 5 years with positive TRAb. Extracted RNA from PBMCs served as the source of the TCR library. The sequencing used peripheral blood mononuclear cells (PBMCs), collected when the disease was refractory, from a patient treated with antithyroid drugs. Receptors originate from a female donor with Graves disease.

In its sample, this clonotype was seen many times. The chain employs TRBV2 and TRBJ2-7; TRBD2 aligns across 11 bases. CDR1 is SNHLY and CDR2 is FYNNEI in the germline V gene. The ends lost 5 bases at V and 4 bases at J; junction bases unmatched: 10. The CDR3 extends over 16 amino acids. The CDR3 coding sequence is TGTGCCAGCAGTTTCGTTCTAGCGGGAGGAGGGTACGAGCAGTACTTC. Protein: CASSFVLAGGGYEQYF.

This clonotype came up many times. The V call is TRBV7-2, the J call TRBJ1-1; D is possibly TRBD1 (5 bases). The CDR3 sequence is 13 residues long. Germline values: CDR1 SGHTA, CDR2 FQGNSA. V gave up 8 bases and J gave up 4 bases, with 14 bases separating them. This CDR3 reads CASLGVVGTEAFF. CDR3 sequence (DNA): TGTGCCAGCTTAGGGGTGGTGGGCACTGAAGCTTTCTTT.

This clonotype occurred a few times. This chain connects TRBV15 to TRBJ1-6; D not certain. Looked up from germline, CDR1 is LNHNV and CDR2 is YYDKDF (reference sequence). Trimming shortened V by 6 bases and J by 8 bases, and 17 bases separated the two germline ends. The CDR3 consists of 15 residues. The CDR3 loop is CATRVDAFWDSPLHF. CDR3 nucleotide sequence: TGTGCCACCAGGGTAGACGCCTTTTGGGATTCACCCCTCCACTTT.

This clonotype was observed once. J is TRBJ1-3 and V is TRBV14, with 9 bases fitting TRBD1. Losses at the gene ends were 4 bases for V and 3 bases for J; bases not matched to a gene: 7. This CDR3 comprises 16 residues. Germline V gene data show CDR1 as SGHDN and CDR2 as FVKESK. CDR3 in amino acids: CASSPLGQGFGNTIYF. CDR3 sequence (DNA): TGTGCCAGCAGCCCTCTGGGACAGGGCTTTGGAAACACCATATATTTT.

Many counts were recorded for this clonotype. The rearrangement joins TRBV7-2 to TRBJ1-1; no clear D. The V and J ends lost 9 bases and 3 bases respectively, with 8 bases between them. In germline, CDR1 is SGHTA, CDR2 FQGNSA. This CDR3 is built from 11 residues. The CDR3 sequence is CASIGDTEAFF. The CDR3 nucleotides read TGTGCCAGTATCGGGGACACTGAAGCTTTCTTT.

A note on this clonotype: Compared with germline, one end of the junction differs, possibly owing to a read error. The J gene is TRBJ2-3, the V gene TRBV28; 14 positions agree with TRBD2. The CDR3 extends over 16 amino acids. Germline V gives CDR1 MDHEN, CDR2 SYDVKM. This CDR3 is CASSPGTSGSSDAQYF. The CDR3 nucleotides are TGTGCCAGCAGTCCGGGGACTAGCGGGAGTTCAGATGCGCAGTATTTT.

About this clonotype: A read error may explain this, as a much larger clone is one base away. This chain uses TRBV3-1 with TRBJ1-2; D may be TRBD1 (5 bases). CDR1 LGHDT and CDR2 YNNKEL come from the germline V gene (reference sequence). The CDR3 consists of 14 residues. The CDR3 sequence: CASSQDAGRNGYAF. The CDR3 DNA reads as TGTGCCAGCAGCCAAGATGCAGGGAGGAATGGCTACGCCTTC.

The rearrangement uses TRBV7-8 and TRBJ1-6; D unclear. The CDR3 loop spans 12 amino acids. Germline assignment: CDR1 SGHVS and CDR2 FQNEAQ. V gave up 8 bases and J gave up 10 bases, with 12 bases separating them. The CDR3 bases are TGTGCCAGCCGCCCGGGGAACTCACCCCTCCACTTT. It translates to CASRPGNSPLHF. The entire variable domain, with the rest obtained from reference TRBV7-8 and TRBJ1-6, is as follows: GAGVSQSPRYKVAKRGQDVALRCDPISGHVSLFWYQQALGQGPEFLTYFQNEAQLDKSGLPSDRFFAERPEGSVSTLKIQRTQQEDSAVYLCASRPGNSPLHFGNGTRLTVT.

Of note for this clonotype: A read error may be the cause here, since a much bigger clone is one base away. The chain employs TRBV12-3 or TRBV12-4 and TRBJ2-7; no clear D. Trimming took off 6 bases at V and 7 bases at J, with 10 bases between the two ends. CDR3 length: 11 residues. Here the CDR3 reads CASRGLGEQYF. CDR3 nucleotides: TGTGCCAGCAGGGGTCTCGGTGAGCAGTACTTC.

This chain connects TRBV18 to TRBJ1-1; D perhaps matches TRBD1 (5 bases). The CDR3 covers 13 residues. V lost 6 bases to trimming and J lost 3 bases, with 11 bases between them. Germline V gene data show CDR1 as KGHSH and CDR2 as LQKENI. CDR3 residues: CASSPTEDTEAFF. CDR3 sequence (DNA): TGTGCCAGCTCGCCGACAGAAGACACTGAAGCTTTCTTT.

The genes are TRBV19 and TRBJ2-7; D gene uncertain. This CDR3 comprises 14 residues. Per germline, CDR1 LNHDA and CDR2 SQIVND (reference sequence). V lost 6 bases, J lost 0 bases, and 12 bases lay in between. CDR3 loop: CASSDLGFSYEQYF. The DNA for the CDR3 is TGTGCCAGTAGCGATCTGGGATTCTCCTACGAGCAGTACTTC.

J is TRBJ1-1 and V is TRBV5-5; D remains unclear. The germline V and J ends were trimmed by 1 base and 5 bases, with 12 bases remaining between them. Germline CDR1 reads SGHKS; CDR2 reads YYEKEE (reference sequence). CDR3 size: 14 residues. CDR3 bases: TGTGCCAGCAGCTTGTATTTTGCAGAGACTGAAGCTTTCTTT. This gives the protein CASSLYFAETEAFF.

This clonotype was observed at least ten times. This chain uses TRBV20-1 with TRBJ1-5; 7 bases match TRBD1. V lost 3 bases to trimming and J lost 3 bases; unmatched junction nucleotides: 5. The CDR3 is made up of 14 amino acids. Germline CDR1 and CDR2: DFQATT and SNEGSKA (reference sequence). For the CDR3, the DNA is TGCAGTGCTAGTACGGGACAGATCAATCAGCCCCAGCATTTT. Translating gives CSASTGQINQPQHF.

The chain employs TRBV5-1 and TRBJ1-1, with a tentative D call TRBD1 (5 bases). The CDR3 has 13 amino acids. In germline, CDR1 is SGHRS, CDR2 YFSETQ. Trimming shortened V by 6 bases and J by 4 bases, and 13 bases separated the two germline ends. The CDR3 DNA sequence: TGCGCCAGCACCGGGGCGGGGTCCACTGAAGCTTTCTTT. This codes for CASTGAGSTEAFF.

This clonotype was counted at least ten times. The chain carries TRBV6-1 and TRBJ2-5; D is undetermined. Germline-derived CDR1 and CDR2 are MNHNS and SASEGT. Trimming removed 7 bases from V and 4 bases from J, with 16 bases in between. The CDR3 consists of 14 residues. The CDR3 coding sequence is TGTGCCAGCATAGAGGTCCAAGCGAGAGAGACCCAGTACTTC. This gives the protein CASIEVQARETQYF.

This clonotype was counted ten times or more. The chain combines TRBV28 with TRBJ1-5; no clear D gene. This CDR3 has 15 amino acids. V lost 10 bases and J lost 5, with 21 bases in between. Germline V gene data show CDR1 as MDHEN and CDR2 as SYDVKM. CDR3 protein: CATVPWGAFYQPQHF. CDR3 nucleotides: TGTGCCACAGTACCGTGGGGAGCCTTTTATCAGCCCCAGCATTTT.

This clonotype has a count of ten or more. The chain uses TRBV7-2 and TRBJ2-7, with TRBD1 identical over 7 bases. Trimming cost V 3 bases and J 3 bases; bases outside gene matches: 5. This CDR3 contains 14 residues. Looked up from germline, CDR1 is SGHTA and CDR2 is FQGNSA. Here the CDR3 DNA reads TGTGCCAGCAGCTTCGCACGGGACAGCTACGAGCAGTACTTC. Amino acid sequence: CASSFARDSYEQYF.